These T cell receptor beta chains were read from a single sample in a study of blood T cell repertoires in COVID-19. Sequencing was performed with immunoSEQ multiplex PCR; in TCRdb, only in-frame clones are kept and a portion is missing. Here the sample spans approximately 140,000 clones, approximately 80% being singletons. Specimen: peripheral blood. The receptor set was obtained from a middle-aged man with active or convalescent COVID-19. CDR3s include the opening cysteine and the closing phenylalanine or tryptophan. The D gene is left open where the match is weak. The size field is filled for only some rows; it gives once, few, many or a size class.

d_call: -; v_call: TRBV19; clone_size: -; j_call: TRBJ2-7; cdr3_nt: TGTGCCAGTAGTATAGCCCTCTTAGGGGGATACGAGCAGTACTTC; cdr3_aa: CASSIALLGGYEQYF
d_call: -; v_call: TRBV20-1; clone_size: many; j_call: TRBJ2-7; cdr3_nt: TGCAGTGCTCCTATAGCGTACGAGCAGTACTTC; cdr3_aa: CSAPIAYEQYF
d_call: TRBD1; v_call: TRBV10-3; clone_size: few; j_call: TRBJ2-1; cdr3_nt: TGTGCCATCAGTGAGCCGGGACAGGGTCACAATGAGCAGTTCTTC; cdr3_aa: CAISEPGQGHNEQFF
d_call: -; v_call: TRBV18; clone_size: -; j_call: TRBJ2-3; cdr3_nt: TGTGCCAGCTCACCAACAACAGATACGCAGTATTTT; cdr3_aa: CASSPTTDTQYF
d_call: -; v_call: TRBV18; clone_size: -; j_call: TRBJ2-3; cdr3_nt: TGTGCCAGCTCACCCGATAGTCACACAGATACGCAGTATTTT; cdr3_aa: CASSPDSHTDTQYF
d_call: TRBD1; v_call: TRBV18; clone_size: -; j_call: TRBJ1-2; cdr3_nt: TGTGCCAGCTCACCCGGGACAGGACCTAACTATGGCTACACCTTC; cdr3_aa: CASSPGTGPNYGYTF
d_call: -; v_call: TRBV6-5; clone_size: -; j_call: TRBJ2-5; cdr3_nt: TGTGCCAGCGGGGGAAGACAGGTACAAGAGACCCAGTACTTC; cdr3_aa: CASGGRQVQETQYF
d_call: -; v_call: TRBV11-2; clone_size: -; j_call: TRBJ1-1; cdr3_nt: TGTGCCAGCAGCATATCTACCACGGGGGGTACTGAAGCTTTCTTT; cdr3_aa: CASSISTTGGTEAFF
d_call: TRBD1; v_call: TRBV11-1; clone_size: -; j_call: TRBJ1-6; cdr3_nt: TGTGCCAGCAGAGAGCAGGGGGTGAATTCACCCCTCCACTTT; cdr3_aa: CASREQGVNSPLHF
d_call: -; v_call: TRBV5-4; clone_size: -; j_call: TRBJ2-1; cdr3_nt: TGTGCCGACCCACCGGGTTATAATGAGCAGTTCTTC; cdr3_aa: CADPPGYNEQFF
d_call: -; v_call: TRBV7-3; clone_size: -; j_call: TRBJ2-2; cdr3_nt: TGTGCCAGCAGTTCCTCAGGGAACACCGGGGAGCTGTTTTTT; cdr3_aa: CASSSSGNTGELFF
d_call: TRBD1; v_call: TRBV7-2; clone_size: -; j_call: TRBJ1-1; cdr3_nt: TGTGCCAGCAGCTCGAAGGACAGGGGAGGCACTGAAGCTTTCTTT; cdr3_aa: CASSSKDRGGTEAFF
d_call: TRBD2; v_call: TRBV18; clone_size: -; j_call: TRBJ2-5; cdr3_nt: TGTGCCAGCTCACCGCTTGCAGCGGGGGGGCAGGAGACCCAGTACTTC; cdr3_aa: CASSPLAAGGQETQYF
d_call: TRBD1; v_call: TRBV3-1/TRBV3-2; clone_size: -; j_call: TRBJ2-7; cdr3_nt: TGTGCCAGCAGCCAAGGGACCGGGACAGGTGCCGAGCAGTACTTC; cdr3_aa: CASSQGTGTGAEQYF
d_call: TRBD1; v_call: TRBV3-1/TRBV3-2; clone_size: -; j_call: TRBJ2-5; cdr3_nt: TGTGCCAGCAGCCCGTGGACAGGGTCGCAAGATGAGACCCAGTACTTC; cdr3_aa: CASSPWTGSQDETQYF
d_call: -; v_call: TRBV18; clone_size: -; j_call: TRBJ1-1; cdr3_nt: TGTGCCAGCTCACCACTGGCGGGGACCACTGAAGCTTTCTTT; cdr3_aa: CASSPLAGTTEAFF
d_call: -; v_call: TRBV25-1; clone_size: -; j_call: TRBJ2-5; cdr3_nt: TGTGCCAGCAGTGAAGGACAGTTACAAGAGACCCAGTACTTC; cdr3_aa: CASSEGQLQETQYF
d_call: TRBD2; v_call: TRBV5-1; clone_size: -; j_call: TRBJ2-5; cdr3_nt: TGCGCCAGCAGCTTGATTCTAGCGGGGGTGGAGACCCAGTACTTC; cdr3_aa: CASSLILAGVETQYF
d_call: -; v_call: TRBV3-1/TRBV3-2; clone_size: once; j_call: TRBJ2-3; cdr3_nt: TGTGCCAGCAGCCGCTACAGGGGCACAGATACGCAGTATTTT; cdr3_aa: CASSRYRGTDTQYF
d_call: TRBD1; v_call: TRBV5-6; clone_size: many; j_call: TRBJ1-2; cdr3_nt: TGTGCCAGCAGCATAATGACAGGGGGCGGAAACTATGGCTACACCTTC; cdr3_aa: CASSIMTGGGNYGYTF
d_call: TRBD1; v_call: TRBV5-8; clone_size: once; j_call: TRBJ2-3; cdr3_nt: TGTGCCAGCAGTCCGGGACAGGGAACAGATACGCAGTATTTT; cdr3_aa: CASSPGQGTDTQYF
d_call: -; v_call: TRBV6-6; clone_size: -; j_call: TRBJ2-1; cdr3_nt: TGTGCCAGCAGTACAGGGTTATCAGGGGAGCAGTTCTTC; cdr3_aa: CASSTGLSGEQFF
d_call: -; v_call: TRBV25-1; clone_size: -; j_call: TRBJ2-5; cdr3_nt: TGTGCCAGCAGTGAATTGAACAGGGAAGAGACCCAGTACTTC; cdr3_aa: CASSELNREETQYF
d_call: -; v_call: TRBV7-9; clone_size: -; j_call: TRBJ2-1; cdr3_nt: TGTGCCAGCAGCCGCGGCCTAACCGATGAGCAGTTCTTC; cdr3_aa: CASSRGLTDEQFF
d_call: TRBD1; v_call: TRBV2; clone_size: few; j_call: TRBJ1-1; cdr3_nt: TGTGCCACCAGGGGGACTGCAGGATACACTGAAGCTTTCTTT; cdr3_aa: CATRGTAGYTEAFF
d_call: -; v_call: TRBV29-1; clone_size: -; j_call: TRBJ1-3; cdr3_nt: TGCAGCGCCGGGGGGTTGTCCTCTGGAAACACCATATATTTT; cdr3_aa: CSAGGLSSGNTIYF
d_call: -; v_call: TRBV19; clone_size: -; j_call: TRBJ1-6; cdr3_nt: TGTGCCAGTAGCCGACAGGATTCACCCCTCCACTTT; cdr3_aa: CASSRQDSPLHF
d_call: -; v_call: TRBV11-2; clone_size: -; j_call: TRBJ1-6; cdr3_nt: TGTGCCAGCAGCTTAGCCCCCGGGGTCAATTCACCCCTCCACTTT; cdr3_aa: CASSLAPGVNSPLHF
d_call: -; v_call: TRBV3-1/TRBV3-2; clone_size: -; j_call: TRBJ1-2; cdr3_nt: TGTGCCAGCAGCCAAGGACAGCCGAGGGGCTACACCTTC; cdr3_aa: CASSQGQPRGYTF
d_call: -; v_call: TRBV9; clone_size: -; j_call: TRBJ1-2; cdr3_nt: TGTGCCAGCAGTCGGACAGTGCATTATGGCTGCACCTTC; cdr3_aa: CASSRTVHYGCTF
d_call: -; v_call: TRBV29-1; clone_size: -; j_call: TRBJ1-1; cdr3_nt: TGCAGCGTTGCTCGAGGGAACACTGAAGCTTTCTTT; cdr3_aa: CSVARGNTEAFF
d_call: -; v_call: TRBV6-6; clone_size: -; j_call: TRBJ2-3; cdr3_nt: TGTGCCAGCAGTTTTACCGGGACTGCCCGGTGGTGGCAGTATTTT; cdr3_aa: CASSFTGTARWWQYF
d_call: TRBD2; v_call: TRBV2; clone_size: -; j_call: TRBJ2-2; cdr3_nt: TGTGCCAGCGCCGGGGGGTCGCTGAACACCGGGGAGCTGTTTTTT; cdr3_aa: CASAGGSLNTGELFF
d_call: TRBD2; v_call: TRBV7-9; clone_size: -; j_call: TRBJ2-7; cdr3_nt: TGTGCCAGCAGCTTAGAAGGACTAGCGACCGAGCAGTACTTC; cdr3_aa: CASSLEGLATEQYF
d_call: -; v_call: TRBV12-3/TRBV12-4; clone_size: -; j_call: TRBJ2-7; cdr3_nt: TGTGCCAGCAGCTCCGACACCTACGAGCAGTACTTC; cdr3_aa: CASSSDTYEQYF
d_call: TRBD2; v_call: TRBV2; clone_size: once; j_call: TRBJ2-3; cdr3_nt: TGTGCCAGCAGTTCGGCTCTAGCGGGGGGGGCAGATACGCAGTATTTT; cdr3_aa: CASSSALAGGADTQYF
d_call: TRBD2; v_call: TRBV7-8; clone_size: -; j_call: TRBJ2-2; cdr3_nt: TGTGCCAGCAGCCCGGGGTCGGCGGGGGGGCCCGGGGAGCTGTTTTTT; cdr3_aa: CASSPGSAGGPGELFF
d_call: TRBD1; v_call: TRBV12-3/TRBV12-4; clone_size: -; j_call: TRBJ1-2; cdr3_nt: TGTGCCTCCAGGGGGTACTATGGCTACACCTTC; cdr3_aa: CASRGYYGYTF
d_call: -; v_call: TRBV7-3; clone_size: -; j_call: TRBJ2-1; cdr3_nt: TGTGCCAGCAGCTTGAGGCAGGGGATTAATGAGCAGTTCTTC; cdr3_aa: CASSLRQGINEQFF
d_call: -; v_call: TRBV3-1/TRBV3-2; clone_size: -; j_call: TRBJ1-3; cdr3_nt: TGTGCCAGCAGCCATCGGACAGTATCTGGAAACACCATATATTTT; cdr3_aa: CASSHRTVSGNTIYF
d_call: TRBD1; v_call: TRBV5-1; clone_size: -; j_call: TRBJ1-3; cdr3_nt: TGCGCCAGCAGCAGACAGGGGTTTGTGGACACCATATATTTT; cdr3_aa: CASSRQGFVDTIYF